The 26 T cell receptor beta chains reported below all come from one sample, sequenced in a study of monozygotic twins with inflammatory bowel disease. No DNA is given; TCRdb re-called the 5' RACE reads and lists each CDR3 protein once. The sample data list about 350,000 distinct CDR3 sequences. Sequencing was done on a sample of blood. All receptors derive from a human donor with ulcerative colitis or Crohn's disease, or a healthy co-twin of an affected twin (not recorded which).

The chain joins TRBV5-5 to TRBJ2-1; the D gene TCRdb calls, TRBD2, cannot be checked with no DNA. CDR3 length: 14 amino acids. Per germline, CDR1 SGHKS and CDR2 YYEKEE (reference sequence). The CDR3 reads CASSLNPADNEQFF.

The V and J genes are TRBV5-4 and TRBJ1-2; the D call of TRBD1 rests on TCRdb alone, since no DNA is present to check it. This CDR3 region has 13 residues. The germline CDR1 and CDR2 sequences are SGHNT and YYREEE (reference sequence). The CDR3 loop is CASSLDRGNGYTF.

The chain has TRBV19 and TRBJ2-5. The CDR3 has 14 amino acids. The germline CDR1 and CDR2 sequences are LNHDA and SQIVND (reference sequence). CDR3 sequence: CASKVSSQIGTQYF.

This chain joins TRBV20-1 and TRBJ1-2; TCRdb outputs TRBD1, but without DNA this stays unchecked. Germline V CDR1 and CDR2: DFQATT, SNEGSKA (reference sequence). The CDR3 consists of 16 residues. The CDR3 spells CSGTGPGDTTNYGYTF.

The genes are TRBV28 and TRBJ2-7; TCRdb's D call, TRBD1, is unchecked because there is no DNA. This CDR3 comprises 12 residues. In germline, CDR1 is MDHEN, CDR2 SYDVKM. Here the CDR3 reads CASSSINRGPNF.

V gene TRBV12-3 or TRBV12-4 combines with J gene TRBJ2-1. The CDR3 totals 15 residues. The CDR3 spells CASSLGDVGYNEQFF.

The chain is built from TRBV5-1 and TRBJ1-4; TCRdb outputs TRBD1, but without DNA this stays unchecked. The CDR3 is made up of 17 amino acids. The germline V gene has CDR1 SGHRS and CDR2 YFSETQ. Here the CDR3 reads CASSPGQGLSTNEKLFF.

The rearrangement uses TRBV5-1 and TRBJ2-1; TCRdb indicates TRBD2, and absent DNA this call remains unverified. This CDR3 is built from 16 residues. Looked up from germline, CDR1 is SGHRS and CDR2 is YFSETQ. The CDR3 protein is CASTTTGGGSYNEQFF.

The chain joins TRBV7-9 to TRBJ1-2; with no DNA, the TCRdb D assignment of TRBD1 cannot be verified. Per germline, CDR1 SEHNR and CDR2 FQNEAQ (reference sequence). CDR3 size: 13 residues. The CDR3 region is CASSEGIDYGYTF.

This chain uses TRBV6-2 or TRBV6-3 with TRBJ1-5. Per the germline V gene, CDR1 is MNHEY and CDR2 is SVGEGT. This CDR3 has 15 amino acids. This CDR3 is CASSYSSQSYYPQHF.

This chain uses TRBV11-2 with TRBJ2-2; absent DNA, TCRdb's TRBD2 call cannot be checked. CDR3 length equals 16 residues. Germline CDR1 SGHAT, CDR2 FQNNGV. CDR3 region: CASSFRLAGDTGELFF.

This CDR3 reads CASSLSASGGGNTIYF. The V call is TRBV5-1, the J call TRBJ1-3; TCRdb's D call of TRBD1 is untestable without DNA. Germline V CDR1 and CDR2: SGHRS, YFSETQ. The CDR3 consists of 16 residues.

The J gene is TRBJ1-1, the V gene TRBV19. Germline-derived CDR1 and CDR2 are LNHDA and SQIVND (reference sequence). The CDR3 covers 12 residues. This CDR3 reads CASSRLFSEAFF.

The chain joins TRBV5-1 to TRBJ2-1. The CDR3 consists of 15 residues. The germline V gene has CDR1 SGHRS and CDR2 YFSETQ. The chain's CDR3 is CASSFGRTSYNEQFF.

The genes are TRBV12-3 or TRBV12-4 and TRBJ2-5. This CDR3 is built from 13 residues. Here the CDR3 reads CASSDTAQETQYF.

The chain couples TRBV14 to TRBJ1-4. CDR3 size: 16 residues. Germline V CDR1 and CDR2: SGHDN, FVKESK. The CDR3 sequence is CASSQVGGFTNEKLFF.

V is TRBV5-1 and J is TRBJ2-1; TCRdb's assignment of TRBD2 cannot be checked, as there is no DNA. The CDR3 is made up of 15 amino acids. Per the germline V gene, CDR1 is SGHRS and CDR2 is YFSETQ. The CDR3 is CASSLVLAVYNEQFF. Drawing the rest from reference TRBV5-1 and TRBJ2-1, the complete variable domain is KAGVTQTPRYLIKTRGQQVTLSCSPISGHRSVSWYQQTPGQGLQFLFEYFSETQRNKGNFPGRFSGRQFSNSRSEMNVSTLELGDSALYLCASSLVLAVYNEQFFGPGTRLTVL.

The chain links TRBV4-1 to TRBJ1-6. Germline loops: CDR1 MGHRA, CDR2 YSYEKL. The CDR3 spans 13 residues. CDR3 sequence reads: CASRQDQVSPLHF.

CDR3 in amino acids: CASSEQPGTAYGYTF. This chain connects TRBV6-1 to TRBJ1-2; TCRdb gives TRBD1 as the D gene, but with no DNA this cannot be confirmed. This CDR3 has 15 amino acids. Germline V lookup: CDR1 MNHNS, CDR2 SASEGT.

The J gene is TRBJ2-2, the V gene TRBV5-1; the D call from TCRdb, TRBD2, cannot be confirmed without DNA. The CDR3 runs 16 residues. Looked up from germline, CDR1 is SGHRS and CDR2 is YFSETQ. The CDR3 reads CASSLWDGQYTGELFF.

The genes are TRBV2 and TRBJ2-2; the D call of TRBD1 rests on TCRdb alone, since no DNA is present to check it. The germline V gene encodes CDR1 SNHLY and CDR2 FYNNEI. This CDR3 has 15 amino acids. The CDR3 spells CASSRDRGPTGELFF.

The J gene is TRBJ2-3, the V gene TRBV27; the TRBD2 assignment by TCRdb is unverifiable without DNA. The CDR3 contains 16 residues. Germline V CDR1 and CDR2: MNHEY, SMNVEV (reference sequence). The CDR3 is CATTMKASGFTDTQYF.

The V and J genes are TRBV12-3 or TRBV12-4 and TRBJ2-1; there is no DNA to check the TCRdb D call of TRBD1. This CDR3 comprises 15 residues. Here the CDR3 reads CASTSEGAGVNEQFF.

The gene calls are TRBV20-1 and TRBJ2-7; TCRdb reports TRBD1, a call that lacks DNA to check it against. The CDR3 is made up of 15 amino acids. Germline lookup yields CDR1 DFQATT and CDR2 SNEGSKA (reference sequence). The CDR3 reads CSARDRGTGVYEQYF.

The rearrangement joins TRBV29-1 to TRBJ2-5; TCRdb reports TRBD2, a call that lacks DNA to check it against. The CDR3 is 15 residues long. CDR1 is SQVTM, CDR2 ANQGSEA, per germline. The CDR3 is CSVRTSGGRGRTQYF.

The V and J genes are TRBV3-1 and TRBJ2-3; lacking DNA, the TRBD2 call made by TCRdb goes unchecked. Germline CDR1 is LGHDT and CDR2 is YNNKEL (reference sequence). This CDR3 contains 16 residues. CDR3 protein: CASSPGLAWVTDTQYF.